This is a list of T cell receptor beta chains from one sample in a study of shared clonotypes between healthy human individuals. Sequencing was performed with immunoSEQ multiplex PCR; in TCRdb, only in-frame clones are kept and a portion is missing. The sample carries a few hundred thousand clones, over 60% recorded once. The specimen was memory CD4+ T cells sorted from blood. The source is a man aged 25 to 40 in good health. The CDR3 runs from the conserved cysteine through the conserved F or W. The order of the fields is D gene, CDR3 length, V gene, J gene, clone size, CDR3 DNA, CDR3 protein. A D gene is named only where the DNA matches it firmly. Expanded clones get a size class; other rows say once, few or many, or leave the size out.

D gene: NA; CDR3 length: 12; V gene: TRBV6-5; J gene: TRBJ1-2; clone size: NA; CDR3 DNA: TGTGCCATCCGAGAGGGTCAATATGGCTACACCTTC; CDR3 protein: CAIREGQYGYTF
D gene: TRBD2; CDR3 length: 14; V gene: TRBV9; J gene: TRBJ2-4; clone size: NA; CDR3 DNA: TGTGCCAGCAGCGTAGAAGCGGGAGTGCGCATTCAGTACTTC; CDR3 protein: CASSVEAGVRIQYF
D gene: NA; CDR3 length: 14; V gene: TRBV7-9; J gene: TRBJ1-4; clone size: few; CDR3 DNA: TGTGCCAGCAGCCGGGGGAGGGAGAGCGAAAAACTGTTTTTT; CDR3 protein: CASSRGRESEKLFF
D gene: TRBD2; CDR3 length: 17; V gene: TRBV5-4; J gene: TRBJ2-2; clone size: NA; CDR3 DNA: TGTGCCAGCAGCCGGCGGGGGGAGGGCCTCCAAACCGGGGAGCTGTTTTTT; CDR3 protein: CASSRRGEGLQTGELFF
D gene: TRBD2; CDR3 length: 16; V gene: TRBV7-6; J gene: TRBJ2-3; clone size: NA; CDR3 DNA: TGTGCCAGCAGCTTAGGGGCGGGAGGGCCGTTCGATACGCAGTATTTT; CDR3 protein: CASSLGAGGPFDTQYF
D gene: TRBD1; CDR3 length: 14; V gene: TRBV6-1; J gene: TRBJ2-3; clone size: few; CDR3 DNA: TGTGCCACTATCCGGGACAGTCCGACAGATACGCAGTATTTT; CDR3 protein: CATIRDSPTDTQYF
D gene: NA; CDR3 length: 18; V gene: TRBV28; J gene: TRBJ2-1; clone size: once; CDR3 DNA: TGTGCCAGCAGTTTATGGGGAAACTTAGGCCGCGGCTACAATGAGCAGTTCTTC; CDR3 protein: CASSLWGNLGRGYNEQFF
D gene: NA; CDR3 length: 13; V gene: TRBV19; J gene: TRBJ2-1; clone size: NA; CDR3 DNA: TGTGCCAGTAGTGTTATACGGGTAGGAGAGCAGTTCTTC; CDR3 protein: CASSVIRVGEQFF
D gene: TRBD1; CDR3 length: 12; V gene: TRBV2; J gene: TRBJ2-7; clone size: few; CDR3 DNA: TGTGCCAGCCGACAGGGTACCTACGAGCAGTACTTC; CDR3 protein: CASRQGTYEQYF
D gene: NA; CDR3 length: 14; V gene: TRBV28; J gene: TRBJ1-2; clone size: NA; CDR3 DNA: TGTGCCAGCTGCCGAAACAGGGTGGCCTATGGCTACACCTTC; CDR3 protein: CASCRNRVAYGYTF
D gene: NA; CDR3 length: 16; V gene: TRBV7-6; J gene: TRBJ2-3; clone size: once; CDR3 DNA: TGTGCCAGCAGCTTAGTAGTCCCTGGCAGCACAGATACGCAGTATTTT; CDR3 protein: CASSLVVPGSTDTQYF
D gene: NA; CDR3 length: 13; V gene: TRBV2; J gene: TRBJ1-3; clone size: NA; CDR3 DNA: TGTGCCAGTCGACTTCGGGCTGGAAACACCATATATTTT; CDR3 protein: CASRLRAGNTIYF
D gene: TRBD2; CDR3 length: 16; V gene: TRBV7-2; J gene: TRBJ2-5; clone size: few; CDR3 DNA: TGTGCCAGCAGGAGGGCCGTAGGACTAGCGGATCCGACCCAGTACTTC; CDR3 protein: CASRRAVGLADPTQYF
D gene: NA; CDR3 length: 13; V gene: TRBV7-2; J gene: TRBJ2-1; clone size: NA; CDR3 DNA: TGTGCCAGCAGCTTAGCAGAGAACAATGAGCAGTTCTTC; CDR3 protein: CASSLAENNEQFF
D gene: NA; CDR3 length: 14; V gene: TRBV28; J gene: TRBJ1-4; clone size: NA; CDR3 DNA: TGTGCCAGCAACTCCCCCGGGAGGAACGAAAAACTGTTTTTT; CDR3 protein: CASNSPGRNEKLFF
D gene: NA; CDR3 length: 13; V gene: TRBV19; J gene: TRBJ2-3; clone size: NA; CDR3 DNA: TGTGCCAGTAGTCTCGACAGGAGAAATACGCAGTATTTT; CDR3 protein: CASSLDRRNTQYF
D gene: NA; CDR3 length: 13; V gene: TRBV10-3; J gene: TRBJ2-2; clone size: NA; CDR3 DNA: TGTGCCATCAGGACGCCGGTTACCGGGGAGCTGTTTTTT; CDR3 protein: CAIRTPVTGELFF
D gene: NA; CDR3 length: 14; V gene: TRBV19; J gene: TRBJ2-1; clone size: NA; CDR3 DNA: TGTGCCAGTAGTCCAGTCCTCTCCTACAATGAGCAGTTCTTC; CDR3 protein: CASSPVLSYNEQFF
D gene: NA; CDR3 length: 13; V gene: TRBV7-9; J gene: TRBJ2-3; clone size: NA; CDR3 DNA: TGTGCCAGCAGCTTAGAGACTAGTCGAGTGCAGTATTTT; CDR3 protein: CASSLETSRVQYF
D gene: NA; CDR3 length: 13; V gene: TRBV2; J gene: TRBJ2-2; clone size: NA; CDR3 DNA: TGTGCCAGCAGTGGTTGGGGGACCGGGGAGCTGTTTTTT; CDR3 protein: CASSGWGTGELFF
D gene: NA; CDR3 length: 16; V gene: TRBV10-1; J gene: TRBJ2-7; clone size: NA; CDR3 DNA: TGCGCCAGCAGTGCCCTTTCTGCGGAGGTGGCCTACGAGCAGTACTTC; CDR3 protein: CASSALSAEVAYEQYF
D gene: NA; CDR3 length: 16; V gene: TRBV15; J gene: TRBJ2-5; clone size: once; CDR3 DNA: TGTGCCACCAGCAGAGATCGGTCCGTTGGGAGGGAGACCCAGTACTTC; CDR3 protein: CATSRDRSVGRETQYF